This TCR beta chain was sequenced for a study of early T cells in non-severe SARS-CoV-2 infection. Overall study: Bulk RNA isolated from unsorted whole blood underwent sequencing; chains were not paired.

Trimming pared 3 bases from V and 6 bases from J, leaving 11 bases between. CDR3 size: 13 residues. Germline CDR1 and CDR2: MDHEN and SYDVKM. TCRdb called the 5' RACE reads again in MiXCR, with one record for every CDR3 protein. The table includes about 77,000 distinct CDR3 sequences, around a tenth detected once. Material for sequencing was whole blood. The rearrangement joins TRBV28 to TRBJ1-2; weak D call: TRBD1 (6 bases). The TCR comes from an adult who was a healthcare worker with PCR-confirmed SARS-CoV-2 infection or an uninfected control (not recorded which). DNA for the CDR3: TGTGCCAGCAGTTTTGGGGGCGCGGATGGCTACACCTTC. Protein product: CASSFGGADGYTF.